The clone carrying this T cell receptor beta chain showed up many times. The antigen remains undetermined. These data belong to a study of CD8+CD57+ T cells in acquired aplastic anemia. On the study more broadly: Roughly 3 ug was the average amount of DNA from sorted CD4+ and CD8+ cells. Study-level results: Levels of CD8+ Simpson's diversity were not significantly distinct in patients versus controls.

Profiling that covered TCR beta VDJ and CDR3 relied on genomic DNA as its template. TCRdb analysed the reads with MiXCR anew, one entry per CDR3 protein. The sample yields some 170,000 distinct CDR3 sequences, more than 45% seen once. Trimming stripped 3 bases from V and 0 bases from J, with 14 bases between. The CDR3 runs to 16 residues. The germline V gene encodes CDR1 LGHDT and CDR2 YNNKEL (reference sequence). Previously, flow cytometry had revealed CD8+CD57+ cell expansion in the patients chosen for sequencing. All patients had severe acquired aplastic anemia. The sequence derives from a human donor with aplastic anemia. The sample was sorted CD4+, CD8+, or CD8+CD57+ T cells (not recorded which) from PBMCs. The chain recombines TRBV3-1 with TRBJ2-5, with D possibly being TRBD2 (6 bases). The CDR3, as DNA: TGTGCCAGCAGCCAGCGGGGCAGGCAGTACCAAGAGACCCAGTACTTC. Translation gives CASSQRGRQYQETQYF.